The clone carrying this TCR beta chain was picked up many times. The antigen remains undetermined. The CDR3 length is 15 residues. Trimming stripped 9 bases from V and 2 bases from J, with 17 bases between. TCRdb analysed the reads with MiXCR anew, one entry per CDR3 protein. Of around 800,000 distinct CDR3 sequences detected, around a third appear once; the ten largest clones hold roughly 12%. The record originates from a study of T cell repertoires in cytomegalovirus infection. The overall study: Indications came from public TCR beta signatures; they pointed to CMV infection and to a matching HLA type. Study-wide results and limits: The ex vivo response was dominated by HLA-C-restricted CMV-specific TCR beta clonotypes.

V and J are TRBV12-3 or TRBV12-4 and TRBJ1-3; the D gene is possibly TRBD1 (6 bases). The TCR originated in a human donor in good health (CMV status not recorded). Some clones in this sample may be carry-over from other donors' samples. The sample consisted of cultured CD8+ T cells from PBMCs, taken from culture after CMV antigen stimulation. This CDR3 is CASYSPGDPGNTIYF. CDR3 DNA: TGTGCCAGTTACAGTCCAGGGGACCCTGGAAACACCATATATTTT.